This T cell receptor beta chain originates from a study of cytomegalovirus exposure and HLA in healthy donors. Study details: In an earlier analysis, around 120 million unique TCR beta sequences were found from approximately 190 million T cells.

Germline assignment: CDR1 SGDLS and CDR2 YYNGEE. The CDR3 is 15 residues long. With 0 bases removed from V and 0 bases from J, the gap between germline ends came to 7 bases. Both 60 Vbeta primers and 13 Jbeta primers went into the PCR. Some clones are missing from TCRdb's copy, which holds only in-frame ones; the method was immunoSEQ multiplex PCR. The sample consists of 95,000 to 150,000 clones, about three quarters of them appearing once. Comments on this clone: Its antigen remains unidentified.

Study-level points and caveats: Reports indicated that the classifier achieved high specificity and sensitivity in diagnosing cytomegalovirus status. According to a later analysis, donors in an Asian-associated ancestry cluster reportedly had fewer N-insertions than the roughly 640-donor mean. In a later analysis, a missense DCLRE1C variant was linked to TCR beta V- and J-gene trimming.

The TCR originated in a woman aged 40 to 55 in good health and CMV-seropositive. The chain carries TRBV9 and TRBJ2-1; tentative D call: TRBD2 (5 bases). Input material: PBMCs. CDR3 nucleotide sequence: TGTGCCAGCAGCGTAGGAGCGGTCTCCTACAATGAGCAGTTCTTC. The encoded protein is CASSVGAVSYNEQFF.